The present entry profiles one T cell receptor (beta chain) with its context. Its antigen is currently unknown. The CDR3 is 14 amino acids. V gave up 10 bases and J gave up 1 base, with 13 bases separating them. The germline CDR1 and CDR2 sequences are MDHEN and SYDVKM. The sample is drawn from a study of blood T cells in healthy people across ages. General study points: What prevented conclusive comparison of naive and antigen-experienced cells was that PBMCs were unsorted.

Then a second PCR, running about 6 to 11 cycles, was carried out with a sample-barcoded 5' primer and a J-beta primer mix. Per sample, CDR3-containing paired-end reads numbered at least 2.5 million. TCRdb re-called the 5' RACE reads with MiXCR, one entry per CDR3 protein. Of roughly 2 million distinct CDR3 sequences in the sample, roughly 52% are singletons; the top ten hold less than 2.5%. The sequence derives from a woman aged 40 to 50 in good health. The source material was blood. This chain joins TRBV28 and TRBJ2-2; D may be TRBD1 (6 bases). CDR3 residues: CAIERGQNTGELFF. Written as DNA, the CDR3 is TGTGCCATAGAACGGGGACAGAACACCGGGGAGCTGTTTTTT.